Sequencing of this T cell receptor (beta chain) was carried out in a study of T cells expressing NK-cell markers. About the study: TCR beta repertoires came from sorted CD3+CD56+NKG2C+, CD3+CD56+NKG2C- and CD3+CD56-NKG2C+ T cells. The eight sequenced donors comprised seven who were HCMV-seropositive and one who was seronegative. Study observations and caveats: These clonotypes additionally ranked first within the CD3+CD56-NKG2C+ fraction of four donors.

TCRdb re-called the 5' RACE reads and catalogs CDR3 proteins one per entry, DNA excluded. This sample's table has roughly 300,000 distinct CDR3 sequences. A remark on this clonotype: What it recognizes is unknown.

This sequence originates from a woman aged 18 to 75 in good health. Sequences were obtained from blood T cells: a sorted CD56 or NKG2C T cell subset, CD4+ or CD8+ T cells, or bulk PBMC T cells (not recorded which).

The CDR3 reads CASSQGAGVWNTEAFF. The chain combines TRBV3-1 with TRBJ1-1. The V gene's germline CDR1 is LGHDT and CDR2 YNNKEL (reference sequence). The CDR3 has 16 amino acids.